These 11 T cell receptor beta chains were all obtained from the same sample, sequenced in a study of lymphopenia after photon versus proton radiotherapy (dated by TCRdb to the late 2010s). Preparation of the library involved the immunoSEQ multiplex PCR assay. TCRdb took over this immuneACCESS table, retaining in-frame rearrangements with V and J assigned. Such tables are incomplete; in checked studies, under half of the missing clones stem from an unresolved V gene, and the remainder is unexplained. The sample contains about 55,000 clones, roughly 83% of them found a single time. The ten largest clones capture approximately 2% of the sample. Sequenced here: peripheral blood, sampled from a patient treated with proton-based radiotherapy. All receptors come from a man in his 60s with pancreatic cancer.

This clone appeared a few times. The chain joins TRBV19 to TRBJ1-4; D remains unclear. There are 13 residues in the CDR3. Germline V gene data show CDR1 as LNHDA and CDR2 as SQIVND (reference sequence). The ends were cut back, 7 bases at V and 5 bases at J, with 11 bases in the middle. The CDR3 DNA is TGTGCCAGTACCGTAACGGTGAATGAAAAACTGTTTTTT. As protein: CASTVTVNEKLFF.

The chain links TRBV5-1 to TRBJ2-1; 13 bases align to TRBD2. The V gene end was trimmed by 0 bases and the J gene end by 4 bases; junction bases not matched to a gene: 1. Germline V CDR1 and CDR2: SGHRS, YFSETQ. The CDR3 is 16 residues long. The CDR3 bases are TGCGCCAGCAGCTTGGCGGGACTAGCGGGATACAATGAGCAGTTCTTC. Protein product: CASSLAGLAGYNEQFF.

J is TRBJ1-5 and V is TRBV19; D remains ambiguous. The V end was cut by 9 bases, the J end by 1 base, with 16 bases between. Germline assignment: CDR1 LNHDA and CDR2 SQIVND (reference sequence). This CDR3 has 15 amino acids. CDR3 residues: CASHQVAGSNQPQHF. As DNA, the CDR3 is TGTGCCAGCCATCAGGTGGCTGGGAGCAATCAGCCCCAGCATTTT.

This chain links TRBV28 with TRBJ1-1, with a possible D match to TRBD1 (5 bases). The CDR3 sequence is 12 residues long. Trimming pared 8 bases from V and 3 bases from J, leaving 10 bases between. Germline V gene lookup returns CDR1 MDHEN and CDR2 SYDVKM. CDR3 sequence: CASGRTYTEAFF. In nucleotides, the CDR3 is TGTGCCAGCGGCCGGACATACACTGAAGCTTTCTTT.

The genes are TRBV28 and TRBJ1-5; 8 bases fit TRBD1. CDR1 is MDHEN, CDR2 SYDVKM, per germline. After removal of 4 bases from V and 4 bases from J, the junction contained 3 bases not matched to a gene. The CDR3 loop spans 14 amino acids. For the CDR3, the DNA is TGTGCCAGCAGTTCCACAGGGGGTAATCAGCCCCAGCATTTT. It yields the protein CASSSTGGNQPQHF. Complete variable domain (other parts from reference TRBV28 and TRBJ1-5): DVKVTQSSRYLVKRTGEKVFLECVQDMDHENMFWYRQDPGLGLRLIYFSYDVKMKEKGDIPEGYSVSREKKERFSLILESASTNQTSMYLCASSSTGGNQPQHFGDGTRLSIL.

The chain is built from TRBV5-1 and TRBJ2-1; 7 bases map to TRBD2. The J segment lost 0 bases and the V segment lost 0 bases, leaving 12 bases of the junction unmatched. The CDR3 sequence is 19 residues long. Germline CDR1 is SGHRS and CDR2 is YFSETQ. This CDR3 is CASSLARHRLAGSYNEQFF. The CDR3 region has the DNA TGCGCCAGCAGCTTGGCCCGGCATCGGTTAGCGGGCTCCTACAATGAGCAGTTCTTC.

The chain combines TRBV28 with TRBJ1-3, with no clear D. Trimming shortened V by 4 bases and J by 4 bases, and 17 bases separated the two germline ends. This CDR3 comprises 16 residues. Germline V gene data show CDR1 as MDHEN and CDR2 as SYDVKM. CDR3: CASSSLLEREGNTIYF. In nucleotides, the CDR3 is TGTGCCAGCAGTTCCCTGCTAGAGAGGGAGGGAAACACCATATATTTT.

There are a few counts of this clone. V is TRBV4-3 and J is TRBJ2-1; 12 bases match TRBD2. Germline CDR1 reads LGHNA; CDR2 reads YSLEER. The V segment lost 0 bases and the J segment 6 bases; nucleotides outside the gene matches: 9. CDR3 length: 18 residues. Here the CDR3 DNA reads TGCGCCAGCAGCCAAGATGTCCTAGCGGGAGGGTTTTTCAATGAGCAGTTCTTC. It codes for CASSQDVLAGGFFNEQFF.

V usage is TRBV7-2 and J usage is TRBJ2-7; D unclear. The V end was cut by 1 base, the J end by 0 bases, with 7 bases between. This CDR3 spans 14 amino acids. Germline-derived CDR1 and CDR2 are SGHTA and FQGNSA. CDR3 amino acids: CASSLGLNSYEQYF. DNA of the CDR3: TGTGCCAGCAGCTTAGGGCTCAACTCCTACGAGCAGTACTTC.

This chain joins TRBV15 and TRBJ1-1; the D gene is possibly TRBD1 (5 bases). The CDR3 length is 15 residues. The V gene lost 3 bases and the J gene lost 1 base, with 12 bases spanning the gap. CDR1 and CDR2 from the germline V gene are LNHNV and YYDKDF (reference sequence). The CDR3 region is CATSSHEGPNTEAFF. DNA for the CDR3: TGTGCCACCAGCAGCCACGAGGGGCCGAACACTGAAGCTTTCTTT. Full variable domain (rest looked up from reference TRBV15 and TRBJ1-1): DAMVIQNPRYQVTQFGKPVTLSCSQTLNHNVMYWYQQKSSQAPKLLFHYYDKDFNNEADTPDNFQSRRPNTSFCFLDIRSPGLGDTAMYLCATSSHEGPNTEAFFGQGTRLTVV.

The chain recombines TRBV5-8 with TRBJ1-5, with D tentatively TRBD1 (6 bases). The CDR3 consists of 15 residues. In germline, CDR1 is SGHTS, CDR2 YDEGEE. V gave up 4 bases and J gave up 4 bases, with 15 bases separating them. CDR3 nucleotides: TGTGCCAGCAGCCCTACACAGGGTCGAAATCAGCCCCAGCATTTT. It is translated as CASSPTQGRNQPQHF.